These T cell receptor beta chains were read from a single sample in a study of OX40 agonist ivuxolimab in advanced cancers. Sequencing used immunoSEQ multiplex PCR; TCRdb keeps in-frame clones, though not all of them. The table includes under 100,000 clones, almost 90% detected once. Sequencing was performed on CD4+ or CD8+ T cells sorted from blood, taken in a trial of the OX40 agonist ivuxolimab. The source of these receptors is an adult with an advanced solid tumor such as melanoma, head and neck, liver or kidney cancer. CDR3s include the opening cysteine and the closing phenylalanine or tryptophan. A D gene is named only where the DNA matches it firmly. Size tells how often a clone was seen (once, few, many) or the class of an expanded clone, and some rows leave it out.

TRBJ2-1 TRBV2 TRBD1 . CASRETGGMNNEQFF TGTGCCAGCAGAGAGACAGGGGGCATGAACAATGAGCAGTTCTTC
TRBJ2-5 TRBV6-1 . . CASSEVRTQTQYF TGTGCCAGCAGTGAAGTTAGGACGCAGACCCAGTACTTC
TRBJ1-4 TRBV5-1 TRBD1 . CASSLAKRQGLREKLFF TGCGCCAGCAGCTTGGCCAAAAGACAGGGGCTGCGAGAAAAACTGTTTTTT
TRBJ2-2 TRBV9 . . CASSVDPRNTGELFF TGTGCCAGCAGCGTAGACCCCAGGAACACCGGGGAGCTGTTTTTT
TRBJ2-3 TRBV6-1 TRBD2 . CASSDLAGHGDTQYF TGTGCCAGCAGTGACCTAGCGGGACATGGGGATACGCAGTATTTT
TRBJ1-6 TRBV10-3 TRBD1 . CAISTPGGDSPLHF TGTGCCATCTCGACCCCAGGGGGGGATTCACCCCTCCACTTT
TRBJ1-1 TRBV29-1 . few CSCDGDEAFF TGCAGCTGTGATGGTGACGAAGCTTTCTTT
TRBJ1-2 TRBV10-2 . once CASAPIGARNYGYTF TGCGCCAGCGCCCCGATCGGGGCGCGTAACTATGGCTACACCTTC
TRBJ1-1 TRBV11-2 . few CASSLDIMNTEAFF TGTGCCAGCAGCTTAGACATTATGAACACTGAAGCTTTCTTT
TRBJ2-7 TRBV6-1 . . CASYMGRMSSYEQYF TGTGCCAGCTATATGGGCAGAATGAGCTCCTACGAGCAGTACTTC
TRBJ2-1 TRBV29-1 TRBD2 . CSVLGVAAGVANEQFF TGCAGCGTCCTGGGGGTCGCAGCGGGAGTGGCCAATGAGCAGTTCTTC
TRBJ2-7 TRBV28 TRBD2 . CASQVSGGEQYF TGTGCCAGCCAAGTTAGCGGGGGCGAGCAGTACTTC
TRBJ1-5 TRBV19 TRBD1 . CASSIGGQDHQPQHF TGTGCCAGTAGTATTGGGGGACAGGACCATCAGCCCCAGCATTTT
TRBJ1-6 TRBV6-1 . . CASSERGVESPLHF TGTGCCAGCAGTGAACGGGGAGTAGAATCACCCCTCCACTTT
TRBJ1-1 TRBV28 . . CASSFRDRPPLNTEAFF TGTGCCAGCAGTTTCCGAGACAGGCCCCCTTTGAACACTGAAGCTTTCTTT
TRBJ1-1 TRBV19 . . CASRSRGASTEAFF TGTGCCAGTAGGTCAAGGGGGGCGAGCACTGAAGCTTTCTTT
TRBJ2-3 TRBV5-1 . . CASSSAGHITDTQYF TGCGCCAGCAGCTCGGCAGGACACATCACAGATACGCAGTATTTT
TRBJ2-7 TRBV28 TRBD2 . CASNRLAGVAYEQYF TGTGCCAGCAACAGACTAGCGGGAGTAGCCTACGAGCAGTACTTC
TRBJ2-3 TRBV6-1 TRBD2 . CASSKRAGGTDTQYF TGTGCCAGCAGTAAACGGGCGGGAGGAACAGATACGCAGTATTTT
TRBJ1-2 TRBV5-4 TRBD1 . CASSLRTGAGYTF TGTGCCAGCAGCCTGCGTACAGGGGCTGGCTACACCTTC
TRBJ2-3 TRBV19 TRBD2 . CASRSGTSVTDTQYF TGTGCCAGTAGATCCGGGACTAGCGTCACAGATACGCAGTATTTT
TRBJ2-3 TRBV29-1 . once CSVWWAGYTQYF TGCAGCGTTTGGTGGGCGGGGTATACGCAGTATTTT
TRBJ2-5 TRBV28 . . CASSLRRETQYF TGTGCCAGCAGTTTAAGGAGGGAGACCCAGTACTTC
TRBJ2-2 TRBV7-3 TRBD1 . CASSPRKTDRGNTGELFF TGTGCCAGCAGCCCGCGGAAAACAGACAGGGGGAACACCGGGGAGCTGTTTTTT
TRBJ2-1 TRBV5-1 TRBD1 . CASSGGQPLNNEQFF TGCGCCAGCAGCGGGGGACAGCCACTAAACAATGAGCAGTTCTTC